Described below is a single T cell receptor (beta chain) sequence and its context. Germline CDR1 reads LGHNA; CDR2 reads YNFKEQ. The CDR3 loop spans 17 amino acids. V shed 1 base and J shed 0 bases, with 15 bases lying between them. Membership in each cohort depended on participant-reported clinical history. The data stem from a study of blood T cell repertoires in COVID-19. On the study more broadly: The cDNA or gDNA used as material had been derived from T cells, B-cell-depleted T cells, or PBMCs.

The data were produced by immunoSEQ multiplex PCR, yet TCRdb's version contains in-frame clones alone and is incomplete. The sample comprises about 160,000 clones, roughly 90% of which are singletons, and about 6.3% rests with the top ten. Sequencing was performed on PBMCs or T cells enriched from blood (not recorded which). This clonotype was obtained from a woman aged 50 to 65 who had recovered from COVID-19. The chain recombines TRBV4-2 with TRBJ1-1; D is possibly TRBD1 (6 bases). In DNA, the CDR3 is TGTGCCAGCAGCCAAGTCGCAGGGGTAAGAATGAACACTGAAGCTTTCTTT. Translating gives CASSQVAGVRMNTEAFF.